The present entry profiles one T cell receptor (beta chain) with its context. Its antigen is unidentified. Sequencing used immunoSEQ multiplex PCR; TCRdb keeps in-frame clones, though not all of them. The data contain around 450,000 clones, about nine tenths of them singletons. The data belong to a study of Ad26.COV2.S vaccination and SARS-CoV-2 variants. Study information: A COV1001 Ad26.COV2.S trial-arm participant provided the sample. Study findings and constraints: Analyses of TCR breadth and depth may have underestimated total T cell responses.

Regarding treatment: some 19 received Ad26.COV2.S at low or high dose, single or two shots; about 5 received placebo; per-sample allocation not given. Sampling was done on day 63 after the first vaccine or placebo injection. Adults aged 18-55 years in Boston included the donor. Expressing Wuhan-strain SARS-CoV-2 spike, an Ad26 vector served as the vaccine. V was pared by 6 bases and J by 8 bases, with 20 bases between. CDR1 is MDHEN and CDR2 is SYDVKM in the germline V gene. CDR3 size: 15 residues. The sample here was peripheral blood, taken in a trial of Ad26.COV2.S vaccine versus placebo. V gene TRBV28 combines with J gene TRBJ2-1; perhaps TRBD2 as D (5 bases). This clonotype originated in a person between 18 and 65 years old who received the Ad26.COV2.S COVID-19 vaccine or a placebo. This CDR3 reads CASSEKFARGYEQFF. CDR3 nucleotides: TGTGCCAGCAGCGAGAAGTTCGCTCGCGGGTATGAGCAGTTCTTC.